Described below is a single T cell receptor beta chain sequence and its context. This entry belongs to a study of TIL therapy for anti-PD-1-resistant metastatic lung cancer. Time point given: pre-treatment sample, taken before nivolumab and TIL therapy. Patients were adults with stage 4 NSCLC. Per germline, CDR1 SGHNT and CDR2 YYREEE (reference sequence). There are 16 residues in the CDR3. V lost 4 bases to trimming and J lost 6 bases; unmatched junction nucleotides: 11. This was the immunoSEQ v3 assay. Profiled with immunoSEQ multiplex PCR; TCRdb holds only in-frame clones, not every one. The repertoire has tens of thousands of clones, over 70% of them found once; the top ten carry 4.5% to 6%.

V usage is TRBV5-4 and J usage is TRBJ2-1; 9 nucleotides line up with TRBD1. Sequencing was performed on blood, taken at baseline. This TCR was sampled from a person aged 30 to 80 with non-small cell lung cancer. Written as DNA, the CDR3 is TGTGCCAGCAGCCAAGAGACAGGGGGTTTCGGCAATGAGCAGTTCTTC. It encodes CASSQETGGFGNEQFF.